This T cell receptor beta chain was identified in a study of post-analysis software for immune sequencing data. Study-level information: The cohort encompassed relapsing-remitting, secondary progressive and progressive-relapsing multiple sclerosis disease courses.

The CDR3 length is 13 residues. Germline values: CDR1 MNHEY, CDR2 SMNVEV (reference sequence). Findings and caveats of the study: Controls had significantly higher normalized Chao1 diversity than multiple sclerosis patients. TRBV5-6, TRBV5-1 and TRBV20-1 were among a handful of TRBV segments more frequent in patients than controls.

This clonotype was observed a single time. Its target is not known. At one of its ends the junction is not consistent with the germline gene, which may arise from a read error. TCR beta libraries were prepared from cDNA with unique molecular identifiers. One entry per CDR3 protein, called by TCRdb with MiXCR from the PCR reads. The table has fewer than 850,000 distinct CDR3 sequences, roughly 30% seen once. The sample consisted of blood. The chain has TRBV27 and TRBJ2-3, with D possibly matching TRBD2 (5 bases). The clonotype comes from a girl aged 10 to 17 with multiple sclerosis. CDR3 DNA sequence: TGTACCAGCAGCCACCCGGGGTCAGATACGCAGTATTTT. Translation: CTSSHPGSDTQYF.